Below, 20 T cell receptor beta chains from the same sample are listed, as sequenced in a study of blood T cells in healthy people across ages. Together with a sample-barcoded 5' primer, a J-beta primer mix was included in a second PCR lasting roughly 7 to 11 cycles. TCRdb used MiXCR to reprocess the 5' RACE reads, holding one entry per CDR3 protein. Among about 720,000 distinct CDR3 sequences, about 24% were seen once, and the ten largest hold 22%. The specimen was blood. All receptors come from a man between 65 and 85 years old in good health.

The chain joins TRBV20-1 to TRBJ2-1, with 10 bases matching TRBD2. V trimming: 6 bases; J trimming: 0 bases; junction bases outside the gene matches: 5. The CDR3 covers 15 residues. The germline CDR1 and CDR2 sequences are DFQATT and SNEGSKA (reference sequence). This CDR3 is CSAKRGGPSYNEQFF. As DNA, the CDR3 is TGCAGTGCGAAGCGGGGGGGCCCCTCCTACAATGAGCAGTTCTTC.

Only a few counts were recorded for this clonotype. The chain couples TRBV18 to TRBJ2-7; 7 bases map to TRBD1. The CDR3 spans 15 residues. Germline V CDR1 and CDR2: KGHSH, LQKENI. Trimming removed 6 bases from V and 3 bases from J; junction bases left unmatched: 11. CDR3 in amino acids: CASSGGQASFYEQYF. Here the CDR3 DNA reads TGTGCCAGCTCGGGCGGACAGGCGTCATTCTACGAGCAGTACTTC.

This chain connects TRBV12-3 or TRBV12-4 to TRBJ2-2; D not certain. The CDR3 runs 14 residues. Trimming took off 1 base at V and 7 bases at J, with 10 bases between the two ends. The CDR3 here is CASSLVQIGGELFF. CDR3 coding DNA: TGTGCCAGCAGTTTAGTACAGATCGGCGGGGAGCTGTTTTTT.

This clonotype was recorded a few times. The J gene is TRBJ2-2, the V gene TRBV28; tentatively, D is TRBD2 (7 bases). The CDR3 has 15 residues. The germline V and J ends were trimmed by 4 bases and 5 bases, with 14 bases remaining between them. Germline assignment: CDR1 MDHEN and CDR2 SYDVKM. The DNA for the CDR3 is TGTGCCAGCAGTTCCGCGGGGGCCGGGACCGGGGAGCTGTTTTTT. This encodes CASSSAGAGTGELFF.

V is TRBV29-1 and J is TRBJ2-5, with TRBD2 matching over 12 bases. The trim removed 7 bases at V and 2 bases at J, leaving 5 bases unmatched. This CDR3 has 14 amino acids. CDR1 and CDR2 (germline): SQVTM, ANQGSEA. For the CDR3, the DNA is TGCAGCGCGGGGACTAGCGGGCTGCAAGAGACCCAGTACTTC. Translating it yields CSAGTSGLQETQYF.

The chain uses TRBV6-5 and TRBJ1-2; a possible D gene is TRBD1 (6 bases). In germline, CDR1 is MNHEY, CDR2 SVGAGI. This CDR3 is built from 15 residues. Trimming cost V 8 bases and J 5 bases, with 21 bases left between them. The DNA for the CDR3 is TGTGCCAGCGCCAGGACAGCGTCCTTAGATTATGGCTACACCTTC. Its translation is CASARTASLDYGYTF.

The genes are TRBV12-3 or TRBV12-4 and TRBJ1-4, with a weak D call TRBD1 (6 bases). V lost 8 bases to trimming and J lost 3 bases, with 13 bases between them. This CDR3 has 14 residues. CDR3 nucleotides: TGTGCCAGCGCCGAACAGGGTCCTAATGAAAAACTGTTTTTT. Amino acids: CASAEQGPNEKLFF.

This clonotype was recorded only once. J is TRBJ2-5 and V is TRBV11-2; TRBD2 agrees at 10 bases. The better agreement between TRBJ2-1 and the DNA end casts doubt on the J call. Germline CDR1 SGHAT, CDR2 FQNNGV. The CDR3 runs 15 residues. The CDR3 region has the DNA TGTGCCAGCACCCCGCGGGGTAGCGGGAGGAATGAGCAGTTCTTC. Protein: CASTPRGSGRNEQFF.

The rearrangement links TRBV12-5 to TRBJ2-1; possible D gene TRBD2, 6 bases. V was clipped by 1 base and J by 2 bases, with 12 bases between them. Germline values: CDR1 LGHNT, CDR2 FRNRAP. The CDR3 covers 16 residues. CDR3 bases: TGTGCTAGTGGTTTGGCCATGGGCGGGGCCTACAATGAGCAGTTCTTC. Translated: CASGLAMGGAYNEQFF.

J is TRBJ2-5 and V is TRBV4-1; possibly TRBD2 for D (6 bases). Germline V CDR1 and CDR2: MGHRA, YSYEKL. Trimming stripped 0 bases from V and 1 base from J, with 12 bases between. The CDR3 sequence is 16 residues long. CDR3 DNA sequence: TGCGCCAGCAGCCAAGATTGGCGGACTACCCAAGAGACCCAGTACTTC. Its translation: CASSQDWRTTQETQYF.

V gene TRBV29-1 combines with J gene TRBJ2-1; 9 bases align to TRBD2. The CDR3 extends over 14 amino acids. Germline assignment: CDR1 SQVTM and CDR2 ANQGSEA. CDR3 DNA: TGCACCGCAAAGGGTAGCGGGAGAGGAAATGAGCAGTTCTTC. It yields the protein CTAKGSGRGNEQFF.

The table lists this clonotype with a few counts. The chain employs TRBV4-3 and TRBJ2-2; 10 bases fit TRBD2. V was clipped by 2 bases and J by 6 bases; unmatched bases: 6. CDR3 length: 16 amino acids. CDR1 LGHNA and CDR2 YSLEER come from the germline V gene. CDR3 protein: CASSQRVAGGAGELFF. Here the CDR3 DNA reads TGCGCCAGCAGCCAAAGAGTAGCGGGAGGCGCCGGGGAGCTGTTTTTT.

This clonotype occurred a few times. This chain connects TRBV7-2 to TRBJ2-3, with 10 bases fitting TRBD2. Germline loops: CDR1 SGHTA, CDR2 FQGNSA. This CDR3 contains 18 residues. The V gene end was trimmed by 3 bases and the J gene end by 1 base; junction bases not matched to a gene: 10. CDR3 loop: CASSFGWFGTSGTDTQYF. In DNA, the CDR3 is TGTGCCAGCAGCTTCGGGTGGTTCGGGACTAGCGGCACAGATACGCAGTATTTT.

This clonotype showed up just a few times. Compared with germline, one end of the junction differs, possibly owing to a read error. This rearrangement joins TRBV11-2 to TRBJ2-4, with a possible D match to TRBD2 (6 bases). Germline V gene lookup returns CDR1 SGHAT and CDR2 FQNNGV. CDR3 length: 15 amino acids. The DNA for the CDR3 is TGTGCCAGCAGCTTCGGGGGATCCGCCAAAACCATTCAGTACTTC. Residues: CASSFGGSAKTIQYF.

The chain employs TRBV6-2 or TRBV6-3 and TRBJ2-1; no definite D call. Looked up from germline, CDR1 is MNHEY and CDR2 is SVGEGT. This CDR3 spans 14 amino acids. V dropped 0 bases and J dropped 4 bases, with 7 bases sitting between them. CDR3 region: CASSYSSAYNEQFF. As DNA, the CDR3 is TGTGCCAGCAGTTACTCGTCGGCGTACAATGAGCAGTTCTTC.

The J gene is TRBJ1-6, the V gene TRBV15; TRBD1 aligns across 8 bases. V was pared by 2 bases and J by 3 bases, with 0 bases of the junction left unmatched. This CDR3 comprises 15 residues. Germline values: CDR1 LNHNV, CDR2 YYDKDF (reference sequence). The CDR3 is CATSRTGGYNSPLHF. The CDR3 region has the DNA TGTGCCACCAGCAGAACAGGGGGCTATAATTCACCCCTCCACTTT.

This clonotype has just a few counts. The gene calls are TRBV6-6 and TRBJ1-1, with 10 bases matching TRBD1. The CDR3 has 16 residues. The germline gives CDR1 MNHNY, CDR2 SVGAGI (reference sequence). The V and J ends lost 5 bases and 5 bases, in that order; junction bases with no gene match: 11. The CDR3 sequence is CASSPLTGGAGTEAFF. As DNA, the CDR3 is TGTGCCAGCAGTCCATTGACAGGGGGCGCAGGAACTGAAGCTTTCTTT.

The chain combines TRBV4-2 with TRBJ2-3; D gene ambiguous. Trimming left V 0 bases short and J 2 bases short, with 9 bases between. The CDR3 extends over 15 amino acids. The germline V gene has CDR1 LGHNA and CDR2 YNFKEQ. The CDR3: CASSQDGRSTDTQYF. The CDR3 coding sequence is TGTGCCAGCAGCCAAGATGGTAGGTCCACAGATACGCAGTATTTT.

This clonotype was seen a few times. The CDR3 sequence is CASAPSVRYTQYF. The CDR3 coding sequence is TGTGCCAGCGCGCCTAGCGTGAGATATACGCAGTATTTT. This chain links TRBV6-5 with TRBJ2-3; the D gene is possibly TRBD2 (6 bases). Trimming cost V 8 bases and J 7 bases, with 16 bases left between them. Germline V CDR1 and CDR2: MNHEY, SVGAGI. The CDR3 has 13 residues.

V usage is TRBV15 and J usage is TRBJ2-5; the match to TRBD1 covers 10 bases. CDR1 and CDR2 from the germline V gene are LNHNV and YYDKDF (reference sequence). Losses at the gene ends were 3 bases for V and 4 bases for J; bases not matched to a gene: 5. The CDR3 is 15 amino acids. The CDR3 loop reads CATSSDGTGAETQYF. The CDR3 nucleotides are TGTGCCACCAGCAGCGACGGGACAGGGGCAGAGACCCAGTACTTC.